The T cell receptor (beta chain) described here comes from a study of cytomegalovirus exposure and HLA in healthy donors. This CDR3 has 16 amino acids. V was clipped by 1 base and J by 0 bases; unmatched bases: 3. The germline CDR1 and CDR2 sequences are LNHNV and YYDKDF (reference sequence). Primers for the PCR totalled 60 Vbeta and 13 Jbeta. Repertoires were generated with immunoSEQ multiplex PCR, while TCRdb's copy carries only in-frame clones and drops some. This sample has approximately 190,000 clones; approximately 81% occur once, and the top ten carry around 0.24%. Sequenced input: PBMCs. The J gene is TRBJ1-5, the V gene TRBV15; 7 bases map to TRBD1. The TCR comes from a boy between 10 and 17 years old in good health and CMV-seronegative. The DNA for the CDR3 is TGTGCCACCAGCAGAGGGACAGGTAATAGCAATCAGCCCCAGCATTTT. Translated, it gives CATSRGTGNSNQPQHF. Together with reference TRBV15 and TRBJ1-5, the CDR3 gives the full variable domain: DAMVIQNPRYQVTQFGKPVTLSCSQTLNHNVMYWYQQKSSQAPKLLFHYYDKDFNNEADTPDNFQSRRPNTSFCFLDIRSPGLGDTAMYLCATSRGTGNSNQPQHFGDGTRLSIL.